These T cell receptor beta chains were read from a single sample in a study of PD-1 blockade in classical Hodgkin lymphoma. The repertoire was sequenced with immunoSEQ multiplex PCR; TCRdb's copy has only in-frame clones and lacks some. Of about 40,000 clones listed, 87% are singletons. The sequencing used peripheral blood mononuclear cells (PBMCs), collected at baseline. These TCRs come from a human donor with classical Hodgkin lymphoma. CDR3s include the opening cysteine and the closing phenylalanine or tryptophan. The order of the fields is D gene, J gene, V gene, clone size, CDR3 length, CDR3 DNA, CDR3 protein. A D gene is named only where the DNA matches it firmly. Expanded clones get a size class; other rows say once, few or many, or leave the size out.

d_call: -
j_call: TRBJ1-1
v_call: TRBV28
clone_size: -
cdr3_length: 11
cdr3_nt: TGTGCCAGCAGGGATGGGACTGAAGCTTTCTTT
cdr3_aa: CASRDGTEAFF

d_call: TRBD2
j_call: TRBJ2-3
v_call: TRBV29-1
clone_size: -
cdr3_length: 17
cdr3_nt: TGCAGCTCCCAGGCACTAGCGGGAGGAAGGGGCACAGATACGCAGTATTTT
cdr3_aa: CSSQALAGGRGTDTQYF

d_call: TRBD2
j_call: TRBJ2-3
v_call: TRBV28
clone_size: -
cdr3_length: 15
cdr3_nt: TGTGCCAGCAGCGATAGCGGGAGAGAGGGGGATACGCAGTATTTT
cdr3_aa: CASSDSGREGDTQYF

d_call: TRBD1
j_call: TRBJ1-1
v_call: TRBV10-3
clone_size: -
cdr3_length: 14
cdr3_nt: TGTGCCATCAGCGACAGGGCGATGAACACTGAAGCTTTCTTT
cdr3_aa: CAISDRAMNTEAFF

d_call: -
j_call: TRBJ1-2
v_call: TRBV6-5
clone_size: -
cdr3_length: 15
cdr3_nt: TGTGCCAGCAGTCGGGGGCCCTTAGCTAACTATGGCTACACCTTC
cdr3_aa: CASSRGPLANYGYTF

d_call: -
j_call: TRBJ2-1
v_call: TRBV20-1
clone_size: -
cdr3_length: 11
cdr3_nt: TGCAGTGCTAGCGGGAGTAATGAGCAGTTCTTC
cdr3_aa: CSASGSNEQFF

d_call: -
j_call: TRBJ2-3
v_call: TRBV4-3
clone_size: few
cdr3_length: 16
cdr3_nt: TGCGCCAGCAGCCAGATTGCTCTAGACAGCACAGATACGCAGTATTTT
cdr3_aa: CASSQIALDSTDTQYF

d_call: -
j_call: TRBJ1-3
v_call: TRBV19
clone_size: -
cdr3_length: 13
cdr3_nt: TGTGCCAGTAGTTATTCCCCTCCGAACACCATATATTTT
cdr3_aa: CASSYSPPNTIYF

d_call: -
j_call: TRBJ1-2
v_call: TRBV6-5
clone_size: -
cdr3_length: 15
cdr3_nt: TGTGCCAGCAGCCCCCTCAGTAGCTCTAACTATGGCTACACCTTC
cdr3_aa: CASSPLSSSNYGYTF

d_call: -
j_call: TRBJ1-1
v_call: TRBV5-1
clone_size: -
cdr3_length: 15
cdr3_nt: TGCGCCAGCAGCCCCCAGCCGGGAACCAACACTGAAGCTTTCTTT
cdr3_aa: CASSPQPGTNTEAFF

d_call: -
j_call: TRBJ2-3
v_call: TRBV6-5
clone_size: -
cdr3_length: 13
cdr3_nt: TGTGCCAGCAGTACGGTCTCCACAGATACGCAGTATTTT
cdr3_aa: CASSTVSTDTQYF

d_call: -
j_call: TRBJ2-6
v_call: TRBV13
clone_size: -
cdr3_length: 17
cdr3_nt: TGTGCCAGCAGCATCCCGAGGACGGGGTCTGGGGCCAACGTCCTGACTTTC
cdr3_aa: CASSIPRTGSGANVLTF

d_call: -
j_call: TRBJ1-3
v_call: TRBV6-6
clone_size: -
cdr3_length: 11
cdr3_nt: TGTGCCACCAACTCTGGAAACACCATATATTTT
cdr3_aa: CATNSGNTIYF

d_call: -
j_call: TRBJ2-7
v_call: TRBV5-1
clone_size: -
cdr3_length: 14
cdr3_nt: TGCGCCAGCAGCTTGAGAGGTAGAGGATACGAGCAGTACTTC
cdr3_aa: CASSLRGRGYEQYF

d_call: -
j_call: TRBJ2-5
v_call: TRBV7-2
clone_size: -
cdr3_length: 14
cdr3_nt: TGTGCCAGCAGCCCCCGACCTGGGCAAGAGACCCAGTACTTC
cdr3_aa: CASSPRPGQETQYF

d_call: -
j_call: TRBJ1-1
v_call: TRBV10-3
clone_size: once
cdr3_length: 13
cdr3_nt: TGTGCCATCAGTGACCCCAGGAGGACTGAAGCTTTCTTT
cdr3_aa: CAISDPRRTEAFF

d_call: -
j_call: TRBJ2-1
v_call: TRBV4-1
clone_size: -
cdr3_length: 15
cdr3_nt: TGCGCCAGCAGCCAAGATAGAGGGACCAACAATGAGCAGTTCTTC
cdr3_aa: CASSQDRGTNNEQFF

d_call: -
j_call: TRBJ1-1
v_call: TRBV6-6
clone_size: -
cdr3_length: 15
cdr3_nt: TGTGCCAGCAGTTACTCGGCGGGTGGAGGCACTGAAGCTTTCTTT
cdr3_aa: CASSYSAGGGTEAFF

d_call: -
j_call: TRBJ1-2
v_call: TRBV30
clone_size: -
cdr3_length: 13
cdr3_nt: TGTGCCTGGAGTGTCGGGATCCCCTATGGCTACACCTTC
cdr3_aa: CAWSVGIPYGYTF

d_call: -
j_call: TRBJ2-3
v_call: TRBV11-3
clone_size: few
cdr3_length: 13
cdr3_nt: TGTGCCAGCAGCTCCCCTGGCACAGATACGCAGTATTTT
cdr3_aa: CASSSPGTDTQYF

d_call: TRBD2
j_call: TRBJ2-7
v_call: TRBV28
clone_size: few
cdr3_length: 13
cdr3_nt: TGTGCCGTGGAACGGGGGGATCCCTACGAGCAGTACTTC
cdr3_aa: CAVERGDPYEQYF

d_call: TRBD2
j_call: TRBJ2-1
v_call: TRBV11-2
clone_size: -
cdr3_length: 14
cdr3_nt: TGTGCCAGCAGCGTACGGACGGGGGGCAATGAGCAGTTCTTC
cdr3_aa: CASSVRTGGNEQFF

d_call: -
j_call: TRBJ1-1
v_call: TRBV7-2
clone_size: -
cdr3_length: 13
cdr3_nt: TGTGCCAGCAGCATAGGAGTCTCAGGTGAAGCTTTCTTT
cdr3_aa: CASSIGVSGEAFF

d_call: -
j_call: TRBJ1-1
v_call: TRBV20-1
clone_size: -
cdr3_length: 11
cdr3_nt: TGCAGTGCTAGTAGGGGGGCTGAAGCTTTCTTT
cdr3_aa: CSASRGAEAFF

d_call: -
j_call: TRBJ2-1
v_call: TRBV30
clone_size: -
cdr3_length: 13
cdr3_nt: TGTGCCTGGAGATGGGGAGTAGGCTTTGAGCAGTTCTTC
cdr3_aa: CAWRWGVGFEQFF

d_call: -
j_call: TRBJ2-7
v_call: TRBV11-3
clone_size: once
cdr3_length: 15
cdr3_nt: TGTGCCAGCAGCTTGGGTCCAGACCCTTCCTACGAGCAGTACTTC
cdr3_aa: CASSLGPDPSYEQYF

d_call: TRBD1
j_call: TRBJ1-4
v_call: TRBV2
clone_size: -
cdr3_length: 18
cdr3_nt: TGTGCCAGCATTTCCCCCCCGGGACAGGGGTATATCGGTGAAAAACTGTTTTTT
cdr3_aa: CASISPPGQGYIGEKLFF

d_call: -
j_call: TRBJ1-5
v_call: TRBV10-2
clone_size: -
cdr3_length: 14
cdr3_nt: TGCGCCAGCAGCAGGACAGAAGCCAATCAGCCCCAGCATTTT
cdr3_aa: CASSRTEANQPQHF

d_call: -
j_call: TRBJ2-2
v_call: TRBV5-1
clone_size: -
cdr3_length: 15
cdr3_nt: TGCGCCAGCAAAACCGGGGGTTTGAACACCGGGGAGCTGTTTTTT
cdr3_aa: CASKTGGLNTGELFF

d_call: -
j_call: TRBJ1-1
v_call: TRBV10-3
clone_size: -
cdr3_length: 13
cdr3_nt: TGTGCCATAACGCCGTGGGAAGGCACTGAAGCTTTCTTT
cdr3_aa: CAITPWEGTEAFF

d_call: -
j_call: TRBJ1-3
v_call: TRBV28
clone_size: -
cdr3_length: 15
cdr3_nt: TGTGCCAGCACCGCACAGGATAGCTCTGGAAACACCATATATTTT
cdr3_aa: CASTAQDSSGNTIYF

d_call: -
j_call: TRBJ1-3
v_call: TRBV5-1
clone_size: -
cdr3_length: 14
cdr3_nt: TGCGCCAGCAGCTTTGGGACGGATGGAAACACCATATATTTT
cdr3_aa: CASSFGTDGNTIYF

d_call: TRBD2
j_call: TRBJ2-5
v_call: TRBV4-2
clone_size: -
cdr3_length: 15
cdr3_nt: TGTGCCAGCAGCCGCGGGACTAGCGCACAAGAGACCCAGTACTTC
cdr3_aa: CASSRGTSAQETQYF

d_call: TRBD1
j_call: TRBJ2-1
v_call: TRBV5-1
clone_size: -
cdr3_length: 15
cdr3_nt: TGCGCCAGTGGACTTTCGGGGACAGGGAACAATGAGCAGTTCTTC
cdr3_aa: CASGLSGTGNNEQFF

d_call: -
j_call: TRBJ2-7
v_call: TRBV7-3
clone_size: -
cdr3_length: 14
cdr3_nt: TGTGCCAGCAGCTTAGGGTCTACGGGGGACGAGCAGTACTTC
cdr3_aa: CASSLGSTGDEQYF

d_call: -
j_call: TRBJ2-2
v_call: TRBV5-1
clone_size: -
cdr3_length: 15
cdr3_nt: TGCGCCAGCAGCTTGGCGGAGGCGAACACCGGGGAGCTGTTTTTT
cdr3_aa: CASSLAEANTGELFF

d_call: -
j_call: TRBJ1-2
v_call: TRBV13
clone_size: -
cdr3_length: 12
cdr3_nt: TGTGCCAGCAGCTCCCCGGCCCTTGGCTACACCTTC
cdr3_aa: CASSSPALGYTF

d_call: TRBD1
j_call: TRBJ1-5
v_call: TRBV30
clone_size: -
cdr3_length: 18
cdr3_nt: TGTGCCTGGAGTCCCGACAGGGGCAATACTTATAGCAATCAGCCCCAGCATTTT
cdr3_aa: CAWSPDRGNTYSNQPQHF

d_call: -
j_call: TRBJ1-2
v_call: TRBV7-9
clone_size: -
cdr3_length: 14
cdr3_nt: TGTGCCAGCAGCATAGACGACCGGGACGGTGGCTACACCTTC
cdr3_aa: CASSIDDRDGGYTF

d_call: -
j_call: TRBJ1-5
v_call: TRBV10-3
clone_size: -
cdr3_length: 14
cdr3_nt: TGTGCCATCAGTGACAGAAATAGCAATCAGCCCCAGCATTTT
cdr3_aa: CAISDRNSNQPQHF